Below are 17 T cell receptor beta chains sequenced from a single sample in a study of T-cell memory formation after mild COVID-19. In TCRdb, the 5' RACE reads were re-called with MiXCR into one record per CDR3 protein. The profile shows 390,000 or so distinct CDR3 sequences, 16% of them singletons. Source material: PBMCs or a T cell subset sorted from them (not recorded which). The receptors here all came from a man aged 18 to 30 who had mild COVID-19 (a few samples of this study predate the infection). Cell type and time point are not known.

This clonotype showed up just a few times. J is TRBJ2-3 and V is TRBV20-1; 7 bases agree with TRBD2. This CDR3 is built from 15 residues. The V and J ends lost 1 base and 1 base, in that order; junction bases with no gene match: 5. The germline V gene has CDR1 DFQATT and CDR2 SNEGSKA (reference sequence). The CDR3 reads CSARGEGFGTDTQYF. CDR3 DNA: TGCAGTGCTAGAGGGGAGGGTTTTGGCACAGATACGCAGTATTTT.

The chain uses TRBV27 and TRBJ2-5; D is ambiguous. The length of the CDR3 is 12 residues. Germline CDR1 is MNHEY and CDR2 is SMNVEV (reference sequence). The V and J ends lost 4 bases and 9 bases respectively, with 12 bases between them. DNA of the CDR3: TGTGCCAGCAGTTCCGACGCTGGGGCCCAGTACTTC. Translating gives CASSSDAGAQYF.

V and J are TRBV5-1 and TRBJ1-4; D is perhaps TRBD1 (5 bases). V gave up 4 bases and J gave up 8 bases, with 15 bases separating them. The germline CDR1 and CDR2 sequences are SGHRS and YFSETQ. CDR3 length: 14 amino acids. The CDR3 DNA follows: TGCGCCAGCAGCGCGGGACCCACGGACGAAAAACTGTTTTTT. Its translation is CASSAGPTDEKLFF.

A few counts support this clonotype. The J gene is TRBJ2-4, the V gene TRBV2; D call uncertain. The CDR3 covers 13 residues. Germline V CDR1 and CDR2: SNHLY, FYNNEI. The V gene lost 5 bases and the J gene lost 2 bases, with 7 bases spanning the gap. In nucleotides, the CDR3 is TGTGCCAGCAGTATCCATCCCAAAAACATTCAGTACTTC. It is translated as CASSIHPKNIQYF. Drawing the rest from reference TRBV2 and TRBJ2-4, the complete variable domain is EPEVTQTPSHQVTQMGQEVILRCVPISNHLYFYWYRQILGQKVEFLVSFYNNEISEKSEIFDDQFSVERPDGSNFTLKIRSTKLEDSAMYFCASSIHPKNIQYFGAGTRLSVL.

The V gene is TRBV30, the J gene TRBJ2-1; D not resolved. Germline V gives CDR1 GTSNPN, CDR2 SVGIG (reference sequence). The CDR3 consists of 12 residues. Trimming took off 3 bases at V and 5 bases at J, with 8 bases between the two ends. CDR3: CAWRDLDNEQFF. The CDR3, as DNA: TGTGCCTGGAGGGACCTTGACAATGAGCAGTTCTTC.

This clonotype was seen at least ten times. At one end the junction does not follow the germline gene, possibly because of a read error. The chain combines TRBV4-1 with TRBJ1-1; a possible D gene is TRBD1 (6 bases). The germline CDR1 and CDR2 sequences are MGHRA and YSYEKL. The CDR3 runs to 14 residues. CDR3 in DNA: TGTGCCAGCAGCCAGCAGGGGTTGAACACTGAAGCTTTCTTT. It translates to CASSQQGLNTEAFF.

This clonotype has just a few counts. The gene calls are TRBV7-9 and TRBJ2-5, with D possibly matching TRBD1 (5 bases). Trimming left V 5 bases short and J 14 bases short, with 21 bases between. This CDR3 contains 13 residues. CDR1 is SEHNR and CDR2 is FQNEAQ in the germline V gene (reference sequence). DNA for the CDR3: TGTGCCAGCAGCCCTCTCGACAGCGTGGTTACATACTTC. Protein product: CASSPLDSVVTYF.

This clonotype was detected many times. V gene TRBV9 combines with J gene TRBJ2-7; weak D call: TRBD1 (5 bases). Germline V lookup: CDR1 SGDLS, CDR2 YYNGEE. V lost 6 bases and J 12 bases, leaving 13 bases between the germline ends. The CDR3 has 10 residues. The CDR3 coding sequence is TGTGCCAGCACCCGCCAGGGTAGGTACGTC. Translating gives CASTRQGRYV.

V usage is TRBV4-2 and J usage is TRBJ2-3, with 8 bases fitting TRBD2. This CDR3 comprises 17 residues. The V segment lost 4 bases and the J segment 5 bases; nucleotides outside the gene matches: 14. Germline-derived CDR1 and CDR2 are LGHNA and YNFKEQ. The CDR3 protein is CASSPRPFGGAEDTQYF. DNA of the CDR3: TGTGCCAGCAGCCCCCGCCCTTTCGGGGGGGCGGAAGATACGCAGTATTTT.

A few counts support this clonotype. This rearrangement joins TRBV12-3 or TRBV12-4 to TRBJ1-5, with D unclear. CDR3 size: 14 residues. Trimming removed 3 bases at V and 4 bases at J, with 10 bases between. CDR3 nucleotides: TGTGCCAGCAGTTTTCACCGTAGTAATCAGCCCCAGCATTTT. It codes for CASSFHRSNQPQHF.

This clonotype has more than one count but fewer than ten. The V call is TRBV5-6, the J call TRBJ2-7; 8 bases agree with TRBD1. CDR3 length equals 14 residues. Trimming cost V 0 bases and J 3 bases; bases outside gene matches: 2. Germline CDR1 and CDR2: SGHDT and YYEEEE. Here the CDR3 reads CASSLGTGFYEQYF. The CDR3 DNA follows: TGTGCCAGCAGCTTGGGGACAGGGTTCTACGAGCAGTACTTC.

This clonotype was seen a few times. The chain couples TRBV7-8 to TRBJ1-1; TRBD1 might be the D (6 bases). Trimming shortened V by 2 bases and J by 8 bases, and 9 bases separated the two germline ends. This CDR3 contains 12 residues. Germline CDR1 SGHVS, CDR2 FQNEAQ. CDR3 in DNA: TGTGCCAGCAGCTTACCGACAGGAGAAGCTTTCTTT. Translation: CASSLPTGEAFF.

The genes are TRBV5-1 and TRBJ1-2; 10 bases map to TRBD1. Trimming cost V 4 bases and J 6 bases; bases outside gene matches: 3. The CDR3 sequence is 13 residues long. Germline CDR1 is SGHRS and CDR2 is YFSETQ. CDR3 region: CASSAGTGDGYTF. The CDR3 DNA is TGCGCCAGCAGCGCCGGGACAGGGGATGGCTACACCTTC.

V is TRBV9 and J is TRBJ1-1, with D uncertain. CDR3 length: 13 amino acids. CDR1 is SGDLS, CDR2 YYNGEE, per germline. The V end lost 1 base, the J end lost 4 bases, and 8 bases lay between the germline ends. The CDR3 DNA reads as TGTGCCAGCAGCGTATCAGGCTTCACTGAAGCTTTCTTT. Translating it yields CASSVSGFTEAFF.

The CDR3 DNA reads TGCAGTGCGGAAGACAGGGTCGGCGAAAAACTGTTTTTT. Translated, it gives CSAEDRVGEKLFF. The genes are TRBV20-1 and TRBJ1-4; 7 nucleotides match TRBD1. The length of the CDR3 is 13 residues. Germline CDR1 reads DFQATT; CDR2 reads SNEGSKA (reference sequence). The trim removed 6 bases at V and 8 bases at J, leaving 9 bases unmatched.

The chain has TRBV7-6 and TRBJ2-5; 7 nucleotides agree with TRBD2. The ends lost 4 bases at V and 9 bases at J; junction bases unmatched: 14. The CDR3 has 15 residues. CDR1 SGHVS and CDR2 FNYEAQ come from the germline V gene. CDR3 residues: CASSYQRVTREAQYF. The CDR3 coding sequence is TGTGCCAGCAGCTATCAGCGGGTGACCCGGGAGGCCCAGTACTTC.

The chain uses TRBV5-5 and TRBJ1-2; 8 bases match TRBD1. The ends lost 4 bases at V and 3 bases at J; junction bases unmatched: 8. CDR3 size: 15 residues. Germline V gene data show CDR1 as SGHKS and CDR2 as YYEKEE (reference sequence). Here the CDR3 reads CASSPGQGRDYGYTF. The DNA of the CDR3 is TGTGCCAGCAGCCCAGGACAGGGAAGGGACTATGGCTACACCTTC.